The rows below give T cell receptor beta chains drawn from one sample of a study of STAT5B mutations in CD4+ large granular lymphocyte leukemia. Libraries were prepared by immunoSEQ multiplex PCR; TCRdb keeps only in-frame clonotypes and omits some of them. The table has tens of thousands of clones, nearly 80% seen once; the top ten hold about 2.5%. Sequencing input: CD4+ T cells from blood buffy coats. These TCRs come from a human donor in good health. Both conserved end residues are part of each CDR3. The D gene is left open where the match is weak. Some rows mark clone size as missing; the rest say once, few, many or name a class of expanded clone.

. | TRBJ1-1 | TRBV18 | . | 15 | CASSLSVGVGTEAFF | TGTGCCAGCTCACTGTCCGTAGGTGTTGGCACTGAAGCTTTCTTT
. | TRBJ1-5 | TRBV7-8 | . | 15 | CASSPAQVRNQPQHF | TGTGCCAGCAGCCCGGCACAGGTCCGCAATCAGCCCCAGCATTTT
. | TRBJ2-5 | TRBV9 | . | 11 | CASSDQGTQYF | TGTGCCAGCAGCGACCAAGGGACCCAGTACTTC
. | TRBJ2-5 | TRBV4-2 | . | 16 | CASSQASRAGAETQYF | TGTGCCAGCAGCCAAGCTTCGAGGGCCGGAGCAGAGACCCAGTACTTC
. | TRBJ1-3 | TRBV5-1 | . | 15 | CASSLEGETGNTIYF | TGCGCCAGCAGCTTGGAAGGGGAGACTGGAAACACCATATATTTT
. | TRBJ1-1 | TRBV6-5 | . | 13 | CASSYLGHTEAFF | TGTGCCAGCAGTTACCTAGGGCACACTGAAGCTTTCTTT
. | TRBJ2-7 | TRBV6-6 | . | 16 | CASSPRGGRSSYEQYF | TGTGCCAGCAGTCCCAGGGGAGGGCGGAGCTCCTACGAGCAGTACTTC
few | TRBJ2-7 | TRBV28 | . | 11 | CASSITYEQYF | TGTGCCAGCAGTATAACCTACGAGCAGTACTTC
. | TRBJ2-1 | TRBV11-3 | . | 16 | CASSLDGTSLINEQFF | TGTGCCAGCAGCTTAGATGGGACTTCCCTAATAAATGAGCAGTTCTTC
. | TRBJ2-7 | TRBV30 | . | 11 | CAWSSSYEQYF | TGTGCCTGGAGTAGCTCCTACGAGCAGTACTTC
. | TRBJ1-3 | TRBV30 | . | 14 | CAWSSAGLGNTIYF | TGTGCCTGGAGTTCAGCGGGTCTTGGAAACACCATATATTTT
. | TRBJ2-1 | TRBV5-1 | . | 16 | CASSLDTGSSYNEQFF | TGCGCCAGCAGCTTGGACACCGGATCCTCCTACAATGAGCAGTTCTTC
. | TRBJ2-3 | TRBV28 | TRBD2 | 15 | CASSTPSGGLDTQYF | TGTGCCAGCAGTACACCGTCGGGAGGGTTAGATACGCAGTATTTT
. | TRBJ2-7 | TRBV5-1 | . | 12 | CASSLSGNEQYF | TGCGCCAGCAGCTTGTCAGGAAACGAGCAGTACTTC
. | TRBJ2-3 | TRBV19 | TRBD2 | 16 | CASSMMSGSFTDTQYF | TGTGCCAGTAGTATGATGAGCGGGAGTTTCACAGATACGCAGTATTTT
once | TRBJ1-3 | TRBV2 | TRBD1 | 15 | CASSESGQGGNTIYF | TGTGCCAGCAGTGAATCAGGACAGGGGGGAAACACCATATATTTT
. | TRBJ2-5 | TRBV6-6 | TRBD2 | 15 | CASSWGGTIQETQYF | TGTGCCAGCAGTTGGGGGGGGACTATTCAAGAGACCCAGTACTTC
. | TRBJ2-7 | TRBV15 | . | 16 | CATSRDLQGISYEQYF | TGTGCCACCAGCAGAGATCTGCAGGGGATATCCTACGAGCAGTACTTC
. | TRBJ2-5 | TRBV7-2 | TRBD1 | 13 | CASSPGQQETQYF | TGTGCCAGCAGCCCGGGACAGCAAGAGACCCAGTACTTC
. | TRBJ2-3 | TRBV7-2 | . | 13 | CASSLAREDTQYF | TGTGCCAGCAGCTTAGCGAGGGAAGATACGCAGTATTTT
. | TRBJ2-1 | TRBV19 | TRBD1 | 16 | CASRDQQGVGYNEQFF | TGTGCCAGTAGGGATCAACAGGGGGTAGGGTACAATGAGCAGTTCTTC
. | TRBJ2-7 | TRBV7-2 | . | 11 | CASSPSYEQYF | TGTGCCAGCAGCCCTTCCTACGAGCAGTACTTC
. | TRBJ2-1 | TRBV30 | TRBD2 | 13 | CAWSLADYNEQFF | TGTGCCTGGAGTCTAGCGGACTACAATGAGCAGTTCTTC
. | TRBJ2-3 | TRBV12-5 | TRBD2 | 17 | CASGLGLAGGSTDTQYF | TGTGCTAGTGGTTTGGGACTAGCGGGAGGTAGCACAGATACGCAGTATTTT
once | TRBJ2-7 | TRBV2 | . | 13 | CASSLDRGGEQYF | TGTGCCAGCAGCCTGGACAGAGGGGGGGAGCAGTACTTC
. | TRBJ2-5 | TRBV5-6 | TRBD2 | 14 | CASSPPSGQETQYF | TGTGCCAGCAGCCCCCCTAGCGGACAAGAGACCCAGTACTTC
. | TRBJ1-6 | TRBV18 | TRBD1 | 14 | CASSPTGSNSPLHF | TGTGCCAGCTCACCGACAGGGTCTAATTCACCCCTCCACTTT